These 21 T cell receptor beta chains were sequenced from one sample in a study of vaccination and CD4 T cells after COVID-19. Treatment of the sample: 10-day PBMC culture with coronavirus spike peptide pools or control peptides (ViraFEST assay). Cultured CD4+ T cell DNA underwent sequencing with the Oncomine TCR Beta short-read assay. TCRdb re-derived calls from the PCR reads in MiXCR, one entry per CDR3 protein. The repertoire holds around 20,000 distinct CDR3 sequences, with 44% as singletons. These receptors' targets are unknown. Specimen: CD4+ T cells from blood, cultured in vitro, collected before SARS-CoV-2 vaccination. These receptors all come from a human donor who had recovered from COVID-19.

The V call is TRBV5-1, the J call TRBJ1-2; weak D call: TRBD1 (5 bases). The CDR3 loop spans 17 amino acids. The germline V and J ends were trimmed by 7 bases and 6 bases, with 28 bases remaining between them. Germline lookup yields CDR1 SGHRS and CDR2 YFSETQ. For the CDR3, the DNA is TGCGCCAGCGGGGGTGGATTTGTGGGGTTAGGAGTGGATGGCTACACCTTC. It yields the protein CASGGGFVGLGVDGYTF.

This clonotype was observed a handful of times. V and J are TRBV12-3 or TRBV12-4 and TRBJ1-4, with 7 bases lining up with TRBD1. V dropped 6 bases and J dropped 7; count of bases not matched to a gene: 8. The CDR3 has 14 residues. The CDR3 DNA is TGTGCCAGCAGCCAGACAGGGCGGTTTGAAAAACTGTTTTTT. Protein product: CASSQTGRFEKLFF.

This clonotype was recorded once. The chain joins TRBV2 to TRBJ2-3; D remains unclear. The CDR3 contains 13 residues. Trimming cost V 6 bases and J 0 bases, with 7 bases left between them. Per the germline V gene, CDR1 is SNHLY and CDR2 is FYNNEI. This CDR3 is CASSSPSTDTQYF. The CDR3 nucleotides are TGTGCCAGCAGCTCCCCTAGCACAGATACGCAGTATTTT.

This clonotype was seen more than once but under ten times. The genes are TRBV11-2 and TRBJ2-5; TRBD2 might be the D (6 bases). V was trimmed by 2 bases and J by 5 bases, leaving 18 bases between them. The length of the CDR3 is 16 residues. Looked up from germline, CDR1 is SGHAT and CDR2 is FQNNGV. CDR3 residues: CASSLSSHGRGETQYF. The CDR3 DNA reads as TGTGCCAGCAGCTTAAGTTCCCACGGTCGGGGGGAGACCCAGTACTTC. Supplemented by reference TRBV11-2 and TRBJ2-5, the full variable domain reads EAGVAQSPRYKIIEKRQSVAFWCNPISGHATLYWYQQILGQGPKLLIQFQNNGVVDDSQLPKDRFSAERLKGVDSTLKIQPAKLEDSAVYLCASSLSSHGRGETQYFGPGTRLLVL.

This clonotype was found a few times. The rearrangement joins TRBV7-8 to TRBJ2-2; 7 positions agree with TRBD1. CDR1 is SGHVS and CDR2 is FQNEAQ in the germline V gene. Losses at the gene ends were 5 bases for V and 1 base for J; bases not matched to a gene: 7. This CDR3 contains 16 residues. In nucleotides, the CDR3 is TGTGCCAGCAGCCTAGGGGCAGGGGGGAACACCGGGGAGCTGTTTTTT. It translates to CASSLGAGGNTGELFF.

The chain joins TRBV15 to TRBJ1-1; D uncertain. V was trimmed by 1 base and J by 7 bases, leaving 10 bases between them. CDR1 LNHNV and CDR2 YYDKDF come from the germline V gene (reference sequence). The CDR3 is 13 residues long. The CDR3 DNA follows: TGTGCCACCAGCAGAGCCCCCGATATTGAAGCTTTCTTT. It encodes CATSRAPDIEAFF.

V and J are TRBV7-2 and TRBJ2-1, with 11 bases lining up with TRBD2. J gave up 5 bases and V 1 base, and 4 bases lay outside the gene matches. The CDR3 is 16 amino acids. Germline V gives CDR1 SGHTA, CDR2 FQGNSA. CDR3 in DNA: TGTGCCAGCAGCTTAGTTGGGACTAGCGGCAACAATGAGCAGTTCTTC. The encoded protein is CASSLVGTSGNNEQFF.

This chain connects TRBV7-8 to TRBJ2-7, with 7 bases aligning to TRBD1. Germline V gives CDR1 SGHVS, CDR2 FQNEAQ. Germline trimming cut 4 bases from V and 2 bases from J; bases unmatched to any gene: 5. The CDR3 consists of 14 residues. In DNA form, the CDR3 reads TGTGCCAGCAGCTCGGGACAGAAACCCTACGAGCAGTACTTC. It translates to CASSSGQKPYEQYF.

This clonotype was observed a handful of times. The chain couples TRBV6-5 to TRBJ1-6; tentatively, D is TRBD1 (5 bases). There are 13 residues in the CDR3. The V end was cut by 2 bases, the J end by 16 bases, with 15 bases between. Germline V gene sequence: CDR1 MNHEY, CDR2 SVGAGI. CDR3 DNA: TGTGCCAGCAGTTACGCCCCCAGGGATTCTCTCCACTTT. Protein product: CASSYAPRDSLHF.

This chain links TRBV5-6 with TRBJ1-1; no clear D. The CDR3 has 16 residues. The V gene lost 0 bases and the J gene lost 1 base, with 13 bases spanning the gap. Looked up from germline, CDR1 is SGHDT and CDR2 is YYEEEE. The chain's CDR3 is CASSLEIAGRNTEAFF. CDR3 sequence (DNA): TGTGCCAGCAGCTTGGAGATCGCGGGCAGGAACACTGAAGCTTTCTTT.

The chain combines TRBV7-9 with TRBJ1-2; D perhaps matches TRBD1 (5 bases). Trimming left V 5 bases short and J 0 bases short, with 16 bases between. CDR3 size: 16 residues. Per germline, CDR1 SEHNR and CDR2 FQNEAQ (reference sequence). The DNA for the CDR3 is TGTGCCAGCAGCCCACTGCCAGGGATTGCTAACTATGGCTACACCTTC. Translating gives CASSPLPGIANYGYTF. Supplemented by reference TRBV7-9 and TRBJ1-2, the full variable domain reads DTGVSQNPRHKITKRGQNVTFRCDPISEHNRLYWYRQTLGQGPEFLTYFQNEAQLEKSRLLSDRFSAERPKGSFSTLEIQRTEQGDSAMYLCASSPLPGIANYGYTFGSGTRLTVV.

Only one count was recorded for this clonotype. J is TRBJ2-2 and V is TRBV20-1, with 7 bases fitting TRBD2. The CDR3 spans 18 residues. V gave up 6 bases and J gave up 1 base; unmatched junction bases: 17. Germline assignment: CDR1 DFQATT and CDR2 SNEGSKA (reference sequence). The chain's CDR3 is CSAKGRGRRRLNTGELFF. The CDR3 nucleotides read TGCAGTGCAAAGGGACGCGGGAGACGGCGTTTGAACACCGGGGAGCTGTTTTTT.

The genes are TRBV7-2 and TRBJ1-2, with 11 nucleotides matching TRBD1. The length of the CDR3 is 16 residues. The ends lost 5 bases at V and 4 bases at J; junction bases unmatched: 9. CDR1 SGHTA and CDR2 FQGNSA come from the germline V gene. CDR3 in amino acids: CASSTGQGALAYGYTF. The CDR3 DNA reads TGTGCCAGCAGCACCGGACAGGGGGCCCTGGCCTATGGCTACACCTTC.

This clonotype was seen a single time. The V call is TRBV20-1, the J call TRBJ2-2, with D unresolved. Germline V gene lookup returns CDR1 DFQATT and CDR2 SNEGSKA (reference sequence). CDR3 length: 11 amino acids. Deletions cut 4 bases from V and 7 bases from J, with 7 bases between. The CDR3 spells CSATGNGELFF. The CDR3, as DNA: TGCAGTGCTACTGGTAACGGGGAGCTGTTTTTT.

The V and J genes are TRBV5-1 and TRBJ1-1, with a tentative D call TRBD1 (5 bases). Germline V gives CDR1 SGHRS, CDR2 YFSETQ. V lost 0 bases and J lost 0, with 12 bases in between. The CDR3 runs to 16 residues. CDR3: CASSLVLGGMNTEAFF. CDR3 coding DNA: TGCGCCAGCAGCTTGGTTCTCGGGGGTATGAACACTGAAGCTTTCTTT.

The V gene is TRBV30, the J gene TRBJ2-1, with D perhaps assigned TRBD1 or TRBD2 (6 bases each). V was pared by 5 bases and J by 7 bases, with 18 bases between. The CDR3 runs 14 residues. Looked up from germline, CDR1 is GTSNPN and CDR2 is SVGIG (reference sequence). The CDR3 reads CAWAGPSRGNEQFF. The CDR3 DNA is TGTGCCTGGGCGGGGCCAAGTAGGGGGAATGAGCAGTTCTTC.

The chain has TRBV11-3 and TRBJ1-3, with D uncertain. CDR3 size: 13 residues. Trimming removed 2 bases at V and 3 bases at J, with 5 bases between. From germline, CDR1 is SGHNT and CDR2 YENEEA. The CDR3 sequence: CASSLIRGNTIYF. The CDR3 DNA reads TGTGCCAGCAGCTTAATCCGTGGAAACACCATATATTTT.

The V gene is TRBV7-3, the J gene TRBJ2-1, with D possibly TRBD2 on 6 matching bases. The CDR3 spans 15 residues. CDR1 is SGHTA and CDR2 is FQGTGA in the germline V gene. The V and J ends lost 0 bases and 0 bases respectively, with 6 bases between them. The CDR3 here is CASSLTGGSYNEQFF. The CDR3 DNA reads TGTGCCAGCAGCTTAACCGGGGGCTCCTACAATGAGCAGTTCTTC.

The chain joins TRBV15 to TRBJ1-3; the D gene is possibly TRBD1 (6 bases). The CDR3 sequence is 16 residues long. Trimming stripped 1 base from V and 3 bases from J, with 13 bases between. Germline V lookup: CDR1 LNHNV, CDR2 YYDKDF (reference sequence). The chain's CDR3 is CATSRAAGAGGNTIYF. CDR3 nucleotides: TGTGCCACCAGCAGAGCGGCAGGGGCTGGTGGAAACACCATATATTTT.

The chain combines TRBV20-1 with TRBJ1-2, with 8 nucleotides matching TRBD1. V shed 6 bases, J shed 2 bases, and the junction held 8 bases outside the gene matches. This CDR3 spans 14 amino acids. Germline-derived CDR1 and CDR2 are DFQATT and SNEGSKA (reference sequence). CDR3 nucleotide sequence: TGCAGTGCGATTAGAAGACAGGGGAACTATGGCTACACCTTC. It yields the protein CSAIRRQGNYGYTF.

This clonotype was observed a handful of times. V usage is TRBV20-1 and J usage is TRBJ2-4; D perhaps matches TRBD1 (6 bases). The CDR3 is made up of 13 amino acids. CDR1 is DFQATT, CDR2 SNEGSKA, per germline (reference sequence). Deletions cut 5 bases from V and 7 bases from J, with 15 bases between. The chain's CDR3 is CSAPGQPVNIQYF. For the CDR3, the DNA is TGCAGTGCTCCCGGACAGCCGGTGAACATTCAGTACTTC.